The 19 T cell receptor beta chains below come from one sample, sequenced in a study of blood T cell repertoires in COVID-19. The protocol was immunoSEQ multiplex PCR, while the TCRdb copy is restricted to in-frame clones and leaves out a portion. The sample includes hundreds of thousands of clones, around nine tenths of them seen just once. Sequencing was carried out using PBMCs or T cells enriched from blood (not recorded which). All receptors come from a woman aged 40 to 55 who had recovered from COVID-19.

This chain joins TRBV27 and TRBJ2-7, with 8 bases lining up with TRBD2. CDR3 size: 15 residues. Trimming cost V 4 bases and J 4 bases; bases outside gene matches: 9. Germline-derived CDR1 and CDR2 are MNHEY and SMNVEV (reference sequence). Written as DNA, the CDR3 is TGTGCCAGCAGTTCCCCGGTGAGCGGGAGTTACGAGCAGTACTTC. Its translation is CASSSPVSGSYEQYF.

The chain recombines TRBV29-1 with TRBJ2-3; perhaps TRBD1 as D (5 bases). V lost 5 bases to trimming and J lost 2 bases, with 8 bases between them. This CDR3 has 12 amino acids. Germline CDR1 is SQVTM and CDR2 is ANQGSEA. DNA for the CDR3: TGCAGCGTTCTAGGACACACAGATACGCAGTATTTT. Encoded protein: CSVLGHTDTQYF.

This CDR3 is CASSLVPTGPASNQPQHF. The DNA for the CDR3 is TGTGCCAGCAGCTTAGTCCCGACAGGCCCGGCGTCGAATCAGCCCCAGCATTTT. This rearrangement joins TRBV7-2 to TRBJ1-5, with D maybe TRBD1 (6 bases). The V gene lost 1 base and the J gene lost 4 bases, with 20 bases spanning the gap. Germline CDR1 is SGHTA and CDR2 is FQGNSA. The CDR3 sequence is 18 residues long. The entire variable domain, with the rest obtained from reference TRBV7-2 and TRBJ1-5, is as follows: GAGVSQSPSNKVTEKGKDVELRCDPISGHTALYWYRQSLGQGLEFLIYFQGNSAPDKSGLPSDRFSAERTGGSVSTLTIQRTQQEDSAVYLCASSLVPTGPASNQPQHFGDGTRLSIL.

Of note for this clone: Within the sample, other DNA sequences also encode this same CDR3. The rearrangement links TRBV10-3 to TRBJ1-6; 7 bases line up with TRBD1. CDR3 length: 14 amino acids. J gave up 7 bases and V 2 bases, and 2 bases lay outside the gene matches. CDR1 and CDR2 from the germline V gene are ENHRY and SYGVKD. The CDR3 nucleotides read TGTGCCATCAGTGAGGGCAGGGGGAATTCACCCCTCCACTTT. Its protein is CAISEGRGNSPLHF.

The chain is built from TRBV15 and TRBJ1-5, with D possibly TRBD1 on 6 matching bases. CDR3 length: 17 residues. Trimming stripped 0 bases from V and 4 bases from J, with 16 bases between. Germline V gene sequence: CDR1 LNHNV, CDR2 YYDKDF (reference sequence). CDR3 loop: CATSRDRGSQVNQPQHF. The CDR3 DNA is TGTGCCACCAGCAGAGATAGGGGGAGTCAAGTTAATCAGCCCCAGCATTTT.

V is TRBV7-2 and J is TRBJ2-7, with TRBD2 identical over 7 bases. Trimming cost V 2 bases and J 3 bases; bases outside gene matches: 7. The CDR3 is 15 residues long. Looked up from germline, CDR1 is SGHTA and CDR2 is FQGNSA. The CDR3 is CASSLSGSGGYEQYF. CDR3 nucleotide sequence: TGTGCCAGCAGCTTAAGCGGGTCGGGGGGCTACGAGCAGTACTTC.

This clone was picked up one time. The V gene is TRBV23-1, the J gene TRBJ2-7; TRBD1 aligns across 10 bases. TRBV23-1 is an ORF, and what it does is uncertain. The CDR3 length is 16 residues. The V segment lost 6 bases and the J segment 3 bases; nucleotides outside the gene matches: 11. This CDR3 reads CASSPNRDRGHYEQYF. CDR3 nucleotides: TGCGCCAGCAGCCCTAACCGGGACAGGGGTCACTACGAGCAGTACTTC.

The chain joins TRBV24-1 to TRBJ2-7; TRBD2 agrees at 7 bases. Germline lookup yields CDR1 KGHDR and CDR2 SFDVKD. The CDR3 consists of 13 residues. Trimming cost V 4 bases and J 3 bases; bases outside gene matches: 2. The CDR3 coding sequence is TGTGCCACCAGTGAAGGCGGGAGCTACGAGCAGTACTTC. Protein: CATSEGGSYEQYF.

The chain employs TRBV9 and TRBJ2-5; 12 bases line up with TRBD2. V lost 0 bases, J lost 3 bases, and 12 bases stayed unmatched. The CDR3 has 19 amino acids. Germline V gene sequence: CDR1 SGDLS, CDR2 YYNGEE. CDR3 protein: CASSVGGLAGGPGKETQYF. For the CDR3, the DNA is TGTGCCAGCAGCGTAGGGGGGCTAGCGGGAGGGCCGGGGAAAGAGACCCAGTACTTC.

The chain couples TRBV11-3 to TRBJ2-4; D perhaps matches TRBD1 (6 bases). V shed 0 bases and J shed 8 bases, with 14 bases lying between them. Germline V gives CDR1 SGHNT, CDR2 YENEEA. The CDR3 is made up of 15 amino acids. The DNA of the CDR3 is TGTGCCAGCAGCTTAGATAGCCAGGGGAAGGACATTCAGTACTTC. It codes for CASSLDSQGKDIQYF.

This rearrangement joins TRBV7-2 to TRBJ1-6; D may be TRBD1 (6 bases). The CDR3 consists of 15 residues. V shed 4 bases and J shed 7 bases, with 14 bases lying between them. In germline, CDR1 is SGHTA, CDR2 FQGNSA. The CDR3 sequence is CASSSYGQTNSPLHF. DNA for the CDR3: TGTGCCAGCAGCTCATATGGACAGACCAATTCACCCCTCCACTTT. The full variable domain, with the rest looked up from reference TRBV7-2 and TRBJ1-6, is GAGVSQSPSNKVTEKGKDVELRCDPISGHTALYWYRQSLGQGLEFLIYFQGNSAPDKSGLPSDRFSAERTGGSVSTLTIQRTQQEDSAVYLCASSSYGQTNSPLHFGNGTRLTVT.

This clone was picked up one time. The chain combines TRBV10-3 with TRBJ2-1, with 7 bases fitting TRBD2. This CDR3 is 14 amino acids long. The V gene end was trimmed by 3 bases and the J gene end by 6 bases; junction bases not matched to a gene: 5. Germline CDR1 reads ENHRY; CDR2 reads SYGVKD. CDR3 region: CAISEGEGINEQFF. DNA for the CDR3: TGTGCCATCAGTGAAGGGGAGGGGATCAATGAGCAGTTCTTC.

This chain links TRBV28 with TRBJ2-2, with TRBD1 as a possible D gene (5 bases). This CDR3 spans 13 amino acids. V gave up 6 bases and J gave up 4 bases, with 9 bases separating them. Germline CDR1 reads MDHEN; CDR2 reads SYDVKM. CDR3 DNA: TGTGCCAGCAGCCCAGACAGCACCGGGGAGCTGTTTTTT. This codes for CASSPDSTGELFF.

This sequence joins TRBV27 and TRBJ1-2; D is unclear. Germline V gives CDR1 MNHEY, CDR2 SMNVEV (reference sequence). V gave up 3 bases and J gave up 2 bases, with 16 bases separating them. The CDR3 sequence is 16 residues long. CDR3 amino acids: CASSLSSLTLNYGYTF. DNA for the CDR3: TGTGCCAGCAGTTTGTCATCACTAACTCTAAACTATGGCTACACCTTC.

J is TRBJ1-1 and V is TRBV11-2, with 8 bases lining up with TRBD1. CDR1 and CDR2 from the germline V gene are SGHAT and FQNNGV. Trimming removed 3 bases from V and 4 bases from J; junction bases left unmatched: 1. There are 13 residues in the CDR3. The CDR3 sequence is CASSFTGGTEAFF. The CDR3 coding sequence is TGTGCCAGCAGCTTCACAGGGGGCACTGAAGCTTTCTTT.

The chain's CDR3 is CASSLFGSGNTEAFF. CDR3 DNA sequence: TGTGCCAGCAGTTTATTCGGGTCGGGTAACACTGAAGCTTTCTTT. The chain combines TRBV27 with TRBJ1-1; the D is unclear. The CDR3 has 15 residues. The V end lost 1 base, the J end lost 2 bases, and 11 bases lay between the germline ends. The germline CDR1 and CDR2 sequences are MNHEY and SMNVEV (reference sequence).

Turning to this clone: The identical CDR3 is also encoded by other nucleotide sequences in the sample. V gene TRBV28 combines with J gene TRBJ2-3; 9 nucleotides match TRBD2. Germline V gene sequence: CDR1 MDHEN, CDR2 SYDVKM. The J segment lost 0 bases and the V segment lost 5 bases, leaving 6 bases of the junction unmatched. The length of the CDR3 is 16 residues. Written as DNA, the CDR3 is TGTGCCAGCAGTACGACTAGCGGCCCTAGCACAGATACGCAGTATTTT. Its translation is CASSTTSGPSTDTQYF.

The chain couples TRBV11-1 to TRBJ2-5; TRBD1 is a possible D gene (8 bases). Trimming took 5 bases from V and 4 from J, leaving 14 bases between them. This CDR3 is 14 amino acids long. Germline-derived CDR1 and CDR2 are SGHAT and FQDESV (reference sequence). The CDR3: CASSAQGGRETQYF. The CDR3 DNA follows: TGTGCCAGCAGCGCACAGGGGGGGCGAGAGACCCAGTACTTC.

The rearrangement joins TRBV28 to TRBJ2-5, with D possibly matching TRBD2 (6 bases). This CDR3 comprises 14 residues. Trimming took 10 bases from V and 4 from J, leaving 19 bases between them. In germline, CDR1 is MDHEN, CDR2 SYDVKM. The CDR3 region has the DNA TGTGCCACCCGCCCCGGAGGGGTACGAGAGACCCAGTACTTC. Its translation is CATRPGGVRETQYF.